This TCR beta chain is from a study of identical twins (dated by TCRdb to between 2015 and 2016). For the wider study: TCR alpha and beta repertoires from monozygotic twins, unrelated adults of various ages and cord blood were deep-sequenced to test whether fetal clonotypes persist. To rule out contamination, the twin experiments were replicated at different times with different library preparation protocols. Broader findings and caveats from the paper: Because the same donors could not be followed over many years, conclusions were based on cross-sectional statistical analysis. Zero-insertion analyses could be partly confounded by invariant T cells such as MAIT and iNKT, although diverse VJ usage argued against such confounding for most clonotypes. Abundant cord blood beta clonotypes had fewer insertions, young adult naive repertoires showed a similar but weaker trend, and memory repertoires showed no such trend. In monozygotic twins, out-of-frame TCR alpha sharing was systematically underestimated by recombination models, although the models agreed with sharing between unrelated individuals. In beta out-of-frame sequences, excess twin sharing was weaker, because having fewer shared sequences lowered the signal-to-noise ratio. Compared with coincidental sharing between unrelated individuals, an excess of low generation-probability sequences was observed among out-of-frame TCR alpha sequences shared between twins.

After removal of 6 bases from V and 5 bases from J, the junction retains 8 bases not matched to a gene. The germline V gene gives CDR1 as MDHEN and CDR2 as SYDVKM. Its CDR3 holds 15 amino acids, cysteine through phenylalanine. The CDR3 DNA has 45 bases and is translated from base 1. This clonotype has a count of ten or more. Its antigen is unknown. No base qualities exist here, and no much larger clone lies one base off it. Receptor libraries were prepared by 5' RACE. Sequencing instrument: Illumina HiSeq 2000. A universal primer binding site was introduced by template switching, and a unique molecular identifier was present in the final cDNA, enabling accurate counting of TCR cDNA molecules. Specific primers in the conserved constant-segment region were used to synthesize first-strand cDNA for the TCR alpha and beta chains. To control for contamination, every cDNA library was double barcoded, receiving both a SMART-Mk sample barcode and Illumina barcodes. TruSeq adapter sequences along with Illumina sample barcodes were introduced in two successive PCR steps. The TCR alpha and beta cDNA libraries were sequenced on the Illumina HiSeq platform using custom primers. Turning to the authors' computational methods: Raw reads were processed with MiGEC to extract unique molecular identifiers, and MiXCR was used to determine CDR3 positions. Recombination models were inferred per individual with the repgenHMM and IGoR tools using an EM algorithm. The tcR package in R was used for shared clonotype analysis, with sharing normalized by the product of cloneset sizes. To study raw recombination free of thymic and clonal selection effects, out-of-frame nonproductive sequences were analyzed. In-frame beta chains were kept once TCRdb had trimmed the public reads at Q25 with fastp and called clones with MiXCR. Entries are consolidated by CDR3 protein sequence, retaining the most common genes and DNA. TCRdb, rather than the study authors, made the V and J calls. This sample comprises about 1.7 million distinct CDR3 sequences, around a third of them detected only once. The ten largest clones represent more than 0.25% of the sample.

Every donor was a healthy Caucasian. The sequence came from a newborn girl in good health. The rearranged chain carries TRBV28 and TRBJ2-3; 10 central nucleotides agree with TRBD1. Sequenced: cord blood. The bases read TGTGCCAGCAGCCCTCAAGGACAGGGGGTAGATACGCAGTATTTT. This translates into CASSPQGQGVDTQYF.